This TCR beta chain was identified during a study of a mutant IDH1 vaccine in newly diagnosed glioma. Study-level points and caveats: Pseudoprogression apparently tracked independently of changes in top peripheral T cell clonotypes.

As concerns this clone: What it binds is unknown. This specimen includes other DNA sequences encoding the same CDR3.

Measured with immunoSEQ multiplex PCR; TCRdb has only the in-frame clones, and not every one. The repertoire includes about 130,000 clones, around 77% of them detected once, and about 5.5% sits in the top ten. Time point denoted: week 11, during vaccination. Every vaccination contained 300 ug of the mutant IDH1 20-mer peptide and was paired with topical imiquimod. V shed 0 bases and J shed 2 bases, with 9 bases lying between them. Germline V gene sequence: CDR1 SGHRS, CDR2 YFSETQ. The CDR3 covers 14 residues. This clonotype was sampled from a man between 35 and 55 years old with glioma. The chain employs TRBV5-1 and TRBJ2-7; possible D gene TRBD2, 5 bases. This specimen was PBMCs, taken from a glioma patient whose treatment included an IDH1 peptide vaccine. The CDR3 loop reads CASSLVSGTYEQYF. The CDR3 nucleotides read TGCGCCAGCAGCTTGGTATCGGGAACCTACGAGCAGTACTTC.